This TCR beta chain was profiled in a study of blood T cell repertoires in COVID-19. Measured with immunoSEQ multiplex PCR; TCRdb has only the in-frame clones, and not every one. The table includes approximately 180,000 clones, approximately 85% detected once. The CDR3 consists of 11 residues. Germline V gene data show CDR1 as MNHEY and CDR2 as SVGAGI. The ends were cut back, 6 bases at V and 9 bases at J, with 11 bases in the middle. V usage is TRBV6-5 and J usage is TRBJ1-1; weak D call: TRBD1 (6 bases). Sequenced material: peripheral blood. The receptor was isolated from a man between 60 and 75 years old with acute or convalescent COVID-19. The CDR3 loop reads CASRVGTQAFF. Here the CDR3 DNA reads TGTGCCAGCAGGGTTGGGACACAAGCTTTCTTT.